This TCR beta chain appears in the sequencing data of a study of radiotherapy plus CTLA-4 blockade in lung cancer. As for the study in general: The study recorded objective responses in about 20% of patients and disease control in 31%.

Patients in the study, people with chemo-refractory metastatic non-small-cell lung cancer, received focal radiation plus ipilimumab CTLA-4 blockade. Using immunoSEQ multiplex PCR, the repertoire was profiled, and TCRdb retains in-frame clones only, with some absent. The repertoire holds 65,000 to 90,000 clones, with roughly 87% as singletons. V was shortened by 3 bases and J by 4 bases, with 14 bases between the two germline ends. The CDR3 spans 15 residues. CDR1 is MNHEY, CDR2 SMNVEV, per germline (reference sequence). The clonotype originates from a human donor with non-small cell lung cancer that progressed on radiotherapy plus ipilimumab. The sequences come from peripheral blood, collected from a patient treated with radiotherapy plus ipilimumab. The chain uses TRBV27 and TRBJ2-3; D not resolved. The CDR3 DNA is TGTGCCAGCAGTTTTGCCCTCCGAGACCCAGATACGCAGTATTTT. It translates to CASSFALRDPDTQYF.